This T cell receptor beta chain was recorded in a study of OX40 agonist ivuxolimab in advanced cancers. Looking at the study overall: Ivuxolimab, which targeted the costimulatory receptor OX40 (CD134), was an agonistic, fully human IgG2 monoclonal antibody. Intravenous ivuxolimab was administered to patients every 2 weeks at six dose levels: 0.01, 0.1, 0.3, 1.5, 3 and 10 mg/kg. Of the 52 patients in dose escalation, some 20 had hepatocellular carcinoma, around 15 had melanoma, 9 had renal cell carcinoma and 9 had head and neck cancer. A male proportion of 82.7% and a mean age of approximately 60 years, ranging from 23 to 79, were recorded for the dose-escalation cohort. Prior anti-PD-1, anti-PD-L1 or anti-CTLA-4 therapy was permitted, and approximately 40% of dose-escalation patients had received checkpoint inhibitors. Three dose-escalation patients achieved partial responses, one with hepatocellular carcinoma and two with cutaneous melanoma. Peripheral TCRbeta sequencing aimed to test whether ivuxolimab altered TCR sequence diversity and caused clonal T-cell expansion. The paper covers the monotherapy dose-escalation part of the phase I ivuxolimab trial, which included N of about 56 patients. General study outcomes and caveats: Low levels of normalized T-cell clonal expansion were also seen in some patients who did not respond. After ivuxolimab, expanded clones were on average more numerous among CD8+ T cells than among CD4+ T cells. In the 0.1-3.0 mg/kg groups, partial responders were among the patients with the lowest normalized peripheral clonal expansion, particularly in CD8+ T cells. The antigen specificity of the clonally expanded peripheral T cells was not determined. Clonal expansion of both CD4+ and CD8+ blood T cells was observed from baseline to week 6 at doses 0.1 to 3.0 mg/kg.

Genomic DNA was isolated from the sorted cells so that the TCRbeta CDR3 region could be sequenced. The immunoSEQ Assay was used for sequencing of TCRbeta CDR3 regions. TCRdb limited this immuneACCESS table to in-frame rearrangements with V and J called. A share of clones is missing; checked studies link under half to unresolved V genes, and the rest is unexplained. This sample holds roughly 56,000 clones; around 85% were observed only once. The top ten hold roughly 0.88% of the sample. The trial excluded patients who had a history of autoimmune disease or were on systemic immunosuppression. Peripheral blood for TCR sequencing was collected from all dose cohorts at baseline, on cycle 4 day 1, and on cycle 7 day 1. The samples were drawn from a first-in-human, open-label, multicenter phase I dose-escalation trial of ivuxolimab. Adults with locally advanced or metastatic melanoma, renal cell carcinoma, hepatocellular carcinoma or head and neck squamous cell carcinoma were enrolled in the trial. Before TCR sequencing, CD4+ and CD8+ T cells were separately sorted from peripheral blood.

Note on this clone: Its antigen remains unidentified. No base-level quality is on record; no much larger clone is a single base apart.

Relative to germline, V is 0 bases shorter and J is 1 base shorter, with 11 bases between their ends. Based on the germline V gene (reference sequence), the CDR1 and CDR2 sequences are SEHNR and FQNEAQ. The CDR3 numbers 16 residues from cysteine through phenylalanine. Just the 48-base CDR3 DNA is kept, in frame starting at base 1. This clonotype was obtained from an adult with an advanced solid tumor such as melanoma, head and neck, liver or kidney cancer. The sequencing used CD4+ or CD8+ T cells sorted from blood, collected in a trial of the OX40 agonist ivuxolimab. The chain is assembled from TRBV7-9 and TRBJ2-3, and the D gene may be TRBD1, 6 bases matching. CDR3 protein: CASSLARQARTDTQYF. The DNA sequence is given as TGTGCCAGCAGCTTAGCCCGACAGGCGCGCACAGATACGCAGTATTTT.